The clone carrying this TCR beta chain was seen a handful of times. Per the germline V gene, CDR1 is PRHDT and CDR2 is FYEKMQ (reference sequence). This CDR3 comprises 15 residues. V shed 6 bases and J shed 2 bases, with 16 bases lying between them. The sample belongs to a study of blood T cells in healthy people across ages. Alongside a J-beta primer mix, a sample-barcoded 5' primer served in a second PCR lasting about 7 to 11 cycles. TCRdb re-analysed the 5' RACE reads in MiXCR, keeping a single row per CDR3 protein. The sample consists of about 1.4 million distinct CDR3 sequences, 59% of them appearing once.

The receptor was derived from a man younger than 35 in good health. Specimen: blood. The rearrangement uses TRBV13 and TRBJ2-5; D may be TRBD1 (5 bases). Written as DNA, the CDR3 is TGTGCCAGCAGAACCCGTGGACACCAACAAGAGACCCAGTACTTC. As protein: CASRTRGHQQETQYF.